These 25 T cell receptor beta chains share one sample of origin, sequenced in a study of CD8 T cells in ankylosing spondylitis. Study-wide results and caveats: A motif in TCR beta, a set of 8 or 9 highly homologous variants, appeared characteristic of ankylosing spondylitis blood.

No antigens are known for them. TCRdb re-analysed the 5' RACE reads in MiXCR, keeping a single row per CDR3 protein. The table lists some 200,000 distinct CDR3 sequences, around 6.6% of them singletons. The specimen sequenced was blood, either unsorted or a sorted T cell fraction (not recorded which). Source of these receptors: a male donor with ankylosing spondylitis.

The chain couples TRBV28 to TRBJ2-1; D is possibly TRBD2 (6 bases). V gave up 3 bases and J gave up 6 bases, with 12 bases separating them. The CDR3 is made up of 14 amino acids. Germline assignment: CDR1 MDHEN and CDR2 SYDVKM. Here the CDR3 DNA reads TGTGCCAGCAGTTTCGGGACTGGGGCCAATGAGCAGTTCTTC. Translating gives CASSFGTGANEQFF.

This clonotype was recorded at least ten times. V gene TRBV9 combines with J gene TRBJ2-1, with D perhaps matching TRBD2 (6 bases). The V end lost 0 bases, the J end lost 10 bases, and 23 bases lay between the germline ends. This CDR3 is built from 17 residues. Germline V lookup: CDR1 SGDLS, CDR2 YYNGEE. Here the CDR3 reads CASSVAWMSGPLGEQFF. In DNA, the CDR3 is TGTGCCAGCAGCGTAGCATGGATGAGCGGGCCATTGGGGGAGCAGTTCTTC. Full variable domain (remainder filled in from reference TRBV9 and TRBJ2-1): DSGVTQTPKHLITATGQRVTLRCSPRSGDLSVYWYQQSLDQGLQFLIQYYNGEERAKGNILERFSAQQFPDLHSELNLSSLELGDSALYFCASSVAWMSGPLGEQFFGPGTRLTVL.

The sample holds many counts of this clonotype. This chain joins TRBV12-3 or TRBV12-4 and TRBJ2-5, with D tentatively TRBD1 (6 bases). V lost 5 bases to trimming and J lost 1 base, with 11 bases between them. CDR3 size: 14 residues. The CDR3 coding sequence is TGTGCCAGCAGTCCCAGGGGACCCCAAGAGACCCAGTACTTC. Amino acid sequence: CASSPRGPQETQYF.

In this sample, this clonotype turned up a few times. The DNA of the CDR3 is TGCGCCAGCAGCCAAGACGGCTACACAGATACGCAGTATTTT. The encoded protein is CASSQDGYTDTQYF. The chain couples TRBV4-3 to TRBJ2-3; D unresolved. Germline loops: CDR1 LGHNA, CDR2 YSLEER. The CDR3 loop spans 14 amino acids. The ends were cut back, 0 bases at V and 2 bases at J, with 6 bases in the middle.

Concerning this clonotype: A much larger clone differs from this one at a single base, so this may be a read error. V usage is TRBV28 and J usage is TRBJ2-5; D unresolved. V was pared by 5 bases and J by 0 bases, with 1 base between. Germline assignment: CDR1 MDHEN and CDR2 SYDVKM. The CDR3 runs to 11 residues. The CDR3 DNA is TGTGCCAGCAGTAACCAAGAGACCCAGTACTTC. This sequence encodes CASSNQETQYF.

This clonotype was found a few times. The V call is TRBV5-6, the J call TRBJ2-2; 7 nucleotides align to TRBD1. The CDR3 has 16 amino acids. The ends lost 0 bases at V and 1 base at J; junction bases unmatched: 3. Germline loops: CDR1 SGHDT, CDR2 YYEEEE. CDR3 in amino acids: CASSLVRTGNTGELFF. Here the CDR3 DNA reads TGTGCCAGCAGCTTGGTGAGGACAGGGAACACCGGGGAGCTGTTTTTT.

There are many counts of this clonotype. This sequence joins TRBV7-9 and TRBJ2-5; D gene ambiguous. V was cut by 3 bases and J by 2 bases, with 4 bases left in between. From germline, CDR1 is SEHNR and CDR2 FQNEAQ (reference sequence). This CDR3 is 12 amino acids long. The CDR3 loop is CASSFWQETQYF. Here the CDR3 DNA reads TGTGCCAGCAGCTTTTGGCAAGAGACCCAGTACTTC.

This clonotype has ten or more counts. CDR3 DNA sequence: TGCAGCGATAGGACTAGCGGGGCGTACAATGAGCAGTTCTTC. This encodes CSDRTSGAYNEQFF. The V gene is TRBV29-1, the J gene TRBJ2-1; 12 nucleotides agree with TRBD2. The V and J ends lost 7 bases and 4 bases, in that order; junction bases with no gene match: 5. CDR1 and CDR2 (germline): SQVTM, ANQGSEA. CDR3 length: 14 amino acids.

The rearrangement uses TRBV4-3 and TRBJ1-1; D not resolved. The CDR3 is 16 residues long. The germline V and J ends were trimmed by 6 bases and 1 base, with 18 bases remaining between them. Looked up from germline, CDR1 is LGHNA and CDR2 is YSLEER. CDR3 sequence: CASRTYSQDSNTEAFF. The DNA for the CDR3 is TGCGCCAGCAGAACTTACAGCCAGGACTCGAACACTGAAGCTTTCTTT.

This clonotype was detected many times. In nucleotides, the CDR3 is TGTGCCACGCGGAGTAGCTATGGCTACACCTTC. Protein product: CATRSSYGYTF. The J gene is TRBJ1-2, the V gene TRBV4-2; no reliable D call. CDR3 size: 11 residues. CDR1 and CDR2 from the germline V gene are LGHNA and YNFKEQ. V lost 10 bases to trimming and J lost 4 bases, with 10 bases between them.

This clonotype was counted ten times or more. The chain uses TRBV4-2 and TRBJ2-4, with 8 bases aligning to TRBD2. The CDR3 is 14 amino acids. Germline CDR1 LGHNA, CDR2 YNFKEQ. Germline trimming cut 1 base from V and 6 bases from J; bases unmatched to any gene: 2. CDR3 nucleotide sequence: TGTGCCAGCAGCCAAGCGGGGGGGCGAAACATTCAGTACTTC. Its protein product is CASSQAGGRNIQYF.

This clonotype was seen at least ten times. V and J are TRBV7-9 and TRBJ1-5; D remains ambiguous. The CDR3 has 14 residues. Trimming stripped 2 bases from V and 5 bases from J, with 10 bases between. CDR1 and CDR2 from the germline V gene are SEHNR and FQNEAQ (reference sequence). The CDR3 coding sequence is TGTGCCAGCAGCTTATCGGACGGTGATCAGCCCCAGCATTTT. Protein: CASSLSDGDQPQHF.

Ten or more counts support this clonotype. The V call is TRBV15, the J call TRBJ2-1; 8 positions match TRBD1. V gave up 1 base and J gave up 6 bases; unmatched junction bases: 8. CDR1 is LNHNV and CDR2 is YYDKDF in the germline V gene (reference sequence). The CDR3 has 16 residues. In nucleotides, the CDR3 is TGTGCCACCAGCAGAGCTAAGACAGGGGTACGCAATGAGCAGTTCTTC. Protein sequence: CATSRAKTGVRNEQFF.

This sequence joins TRBV7-9 and TRBJ1-2; tentatively, D is TRBD1 (6 bases). The CDR3 contains 14 residues. Trimming pared 1 base from V and 3 bases from J, leaving 9 bases between. CDR1 SEHNR and CDR2 FQNEAQ come from the germline V gene (reference sequence). This CDR3 is CASSLVRQDYGYTF. CDR3 nucleotide sequence: TGTGCCAGCAGCTTAGTTCGACAGGACTATGGCTACACCTTC. The variable domain in full, completed from reference TRBV7-9 and TRBJ1-2, reads DTGVSQNPRHKITKRGQNVTFRCDPISEHNRLYWYRQTLGQGPEFLTYFQNEAQLEKSRLLSDRFSAERPKGSFSTLEIQRTEQGDSAMYLCASSLVRQDYGYTFGSGTRLTVV.

A single count supports this clonotype. A much more abundant neighbour one base away suggests this may be a read error. A read error is likely, as this CDR3 ends without the conserved phenylalanine or tryptophan. This rearrangement joins TRBV5-6 to TRBJ2-1, with 7 nucleotides matching TRBD2. J gave up 3 bases and V 2 bases, and 17 bases lay outside the gene matches. The CDR3 is 19 amino acids. From germline, CDR1 is SGHDT and CDR2 YYEEEE. The CDR3, as DNA: TGTGCCAGCAGCTTCCCGCAGACTTCTAGCGGACCCAACTACAATGAGCAGTTCTCC. As protein: CASSFPQTSSGPNYNEQFS.

This clonotype was picked up a small number of times. The chain is built from TRBV21-1 and TRBJ2-2; TRBD2, the table's D call, lacks a check against the DNA. TRBV21-1 is an annotated pseudogene. The CDR3 runs to 17 residues. This CDR3 is CASSPVRGHLNTGELFF. Here the CDR3 DNA reads TGTGCCAGCAGCCCGGTTCGCGGGCACCTAAACACCGGGGAGCTGTTTTTT.

This clonotype was recorded at least ten times. The genes are TRBV24-1 and TRBJ2-1, with a possible D match to TRBD1 (6 bases). With 1 base removed from V and 8 bases from J, the gap between germline ends came to 14 bases. The CDR3 extends over 15 amino acids. Germline V CDR1 and CDR2: KGHDR, SFDVKD. DNA of the CDR3: TGTGCCACCAGTGATTTCAGGGGCCCGCCCGATGAGCAGTTCTTC. Translating gives CATSDFRGPPDEQFF.

This clonotype was picked up many times. The chain couples TRBV7-2 to TRBJ2-1; 10 bases map to TRBD2. The CDR3 is 18 residues long. Germline trimming cut 0 bases from V and 0 bases from J; bases unmatched to any gene: 5. Germline assignment: CDR1 SGHTA and CDR2 FQGNSA. CDR3 loop: CASSLALLAGSSYNEQFF. The CDR3 coding sequence is TGTGCCAGCAGCTTAGCCCTACTAGCGGGGAGCTCCTACAATGAGCAGTTCTTC.

This clonotype was found a few times. The CDR3 DNA follows: TGCAGTGTCCACCCTAGCGAGAGCTCCTACAATGAGCAGTTCTTC. The encoded protein is CSVHPSESSYNEQFF. This chain links TRBV20-1 with TRBJ2-1, with a weak D call TRBD2 (6 bases). From germline, CDR1 is DFQATT and CDR2 SNEGSKA (reference sequence). V lost 7 bases and J 0 bases, leaving 16 bases between the germline ends. The CDR3 contains 15 residues.

This clonotype was observed many times. The chain employs TRBV11-2 and TRBJ1-2; D uncertain. Germline V lookup: CDR1 SGHAT, CDR2 FQNNGV. V lost 4 bases to trimming and J lost 8 bases, with 5 bases between them. This CDR3 has 10 residues. This CDR3 reads CASSSRGYTF. In nucleotides, the CDR3 is TGTGCCAGCAGCTCCCGAGGCTACACCTTC.

The sample holds many counts of this clonotype. The rearrangement joins TRBV5-6 to TRBJ2-7; TRBD1 might be the D (6 bases). CDR3 length: 13 amino acids. Germline V gene data show CDR1 as SGHDT and CDR2 as YYEEEE. Trimming stripped 5 bases from V and 4 bases from J, with 13 bases between. CDR3 amino acids: CASSRLGQYEQYF. The DNA for the CDR3 is TGTGCCAGCAGTCGTCTTGGACAGTACGAGCAGTACTTC. Complete variable domain (other parts from reference TRBV5-6 and TRBJ2-7): DAGVTQSPTHLIKTRGQQVTLRCSPKSGHDTVSWYQQALGQGPQFIFQYYEEEERQRGNFPDRFSGHQFPNYSSELNVNALLLGDSALYLCASSRLGQYEQYFGPGTRLTVT.

This rearrangement joins TRBV12-3 or TRBV12-4 to TRBJ2-5; a possible D gene is TRBD2 (7 bases). Trimming shortened V by 8 bases and J by 5 bases, and 21 bases separated the two germline ends. This CDR3 spans 15 amino acids. The CDR3 is CASLADAGASETQYF. The CDR3 nucleotides are TGTGCCAGCCTAGCGGACGCGGGGGCCTCGGAGACCCAGTACTTC.

This clonotype was recorded many times. This chain links TRBV7-8 with TRBJ2-7; D may correspond to TRBD1 or TRBD2 (5 bases each). From germline, CDR1 is SGHVS and CDR2 FQNEAQ. Trimming left V 5 bases short and J 3 bases short, with 14 bases between. The CDR3 contains 14 residues. Written as DNA, the CDR3 is TGTGCCAGCAGCCACGGGACGTCAGTCTACGAGCAGTACTTC. Its protein is CASSHGTSVYEQYF.

This clonotype was seen ten or more times. V and J are TRBV11-2 and TRBJ2-7, with TRBD1 matching 7 bases. This CDR3 comprises 14 residues. The trim removed 5 bases at V and 0 bases at J, leaving 4 bases unmatched. From germline, CDR1 is SGHAT and CDR2 FQNNGV. In DNA form, the CDR3 reads TGTGCCAGCAGCCTCCGGGACAGCTCCTACGAGCAGTACTTC. This encodes CASSLRDSSYEQYF.

This clonotype was counted ten times or more. The rearrangement joins TRBV4-3 to TRBJ2-1; D remains unclear. The length of the CDR3 is 14 residues. The germline V and J ends were trimmed by 1 base and 8 bases, with 12 bases remaining between them. The germline V gene encodes CDR1 LGHNA and CDR2 YSLEER. The chain's CDR3 is CASSQGLSGHEQFF. The DNA for the CDR3 is TGCGCCAGCAGCCAAGGGCTGAGTGGGCATGAGCAGTTCTTC.